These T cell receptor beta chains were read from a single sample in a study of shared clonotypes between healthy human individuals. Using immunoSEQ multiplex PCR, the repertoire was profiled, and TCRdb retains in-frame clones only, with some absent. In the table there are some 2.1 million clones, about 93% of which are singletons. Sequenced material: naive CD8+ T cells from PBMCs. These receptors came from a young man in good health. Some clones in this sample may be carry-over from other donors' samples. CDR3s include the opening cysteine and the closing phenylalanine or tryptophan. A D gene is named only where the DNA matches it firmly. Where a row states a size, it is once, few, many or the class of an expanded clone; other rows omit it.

cdr3_aa: CASSLWLAEDNEQFF
cdr3_nt: TGTGCCAGCAGTTTATGGCTAGCGGAGGACAATGAGCAGTTCTTC
d_call: TRBD2
clone_size: NA
v_call: TRBV28
j_call: TRBJ2-1

cdr3_aa: CASRPRGEDTQYF
cdr3_nt: TGTGCCAGCAGACCACGGGGCGAAGATACGCAGTATTTT
d_call: NA
clone_size: NA
v_call: TRBV13
j_call: TRBJ2-3

cdr3_aa: CASREGRQGAYEKLFF
cdr3_nt: TGTGCCAGCAGGGAGGGTAGACAGGGGGCTTATGAAAAACTGTTTTTT
d_call: TRBD1
clone_size: NA
v_call: TRBV2
j_call: TRBJ1-4

cdr3_aa: CASSLGRETGRSGAFF
cdr3_nt: TGTGCCAGCAGCTTAGGAAGAGAAACAGGGCGGAGTGGAGCTTTCTTT
d_call: NA
clone_size: once
v_call: TRBV13
j_call: TRBJ1-1

cdr3_aa: CASRPNRDWNEKLFF
cdr3_nt: TGTGCCAGCAGACCAAACCGGGACTGGAATGAAAAACTGTTTTTT
d_call: NA
clone_size: NA
v_call: TRBV7-9
j_call: TRBJ1-4

cdr3_aa: CASSSDRASTDTQYF
cdr3_nt: TGTGCCAGCAGCTCCGACCGTGCAAGCACAGATACGCAGTATTTT
d_call: NA
clone_size: NA
v_call: TRBV7-8
j_call: TRBJ2-3

cdr3_aa: CASSLILGATEAFF
cdr3_nt: TGTGCCAGCAGTTTGATATTGGGAGCCACTGAAGCTTTCTTT
d_call: NA
clone_size: few
v_call: TRBV27
j_call: TRBJ1-1

cdr3_aa: CASRRRGSNQPQHF
cdr3_nt: TGTGCCAGTCGGCGGAGGGGAAGCAATCAGCCCCAGCATTTT
d_call: NA
clone_size: NA
v_call: TRBV19
j_call: TRBJ1-5

cdr3_aa: CASSLWRENTGELFF
cdr3_nt: TGTGCCAGCAGCTTATGGCGGGAGAACACCGGGGAGCTGTTTTTT
d_call: NA
clone_size: once
v_call: TRBV7-3
j_call: TRBJ2-2

cdr3_aa: CASRPWSAESKYGYTF
cdr3_nt: TGTGCCAGCCGACCATGGAGTGCGGAATCAAAGTATGGCTACACCTTC
d_call: NA
clone_size: NA
v_call: TRBV2
j_call: TRBJ1-2

cdr3_aa: CASSQTKVRLGEQFF
cdr3_nt: TGCGCCAGCAGCCAAACAAAAGTGAGGCTTGGCGAGCAGTTCTTC
d_call: NA
clone_size: NA
v_call: TRBV4-1
j_call: TRBJ2-1

cdr3_aa: CASSIYVEETQYF
cdr3_nt: TGTGCCAGTAGTATATATGTGGAAGAGACCCAGTACTTC
d_call: NA
clone_size: NA
v_call: TRBV19
j_call: TRBJ2-5

cdr3_aa: CASSSSSGSQETQYF
cdr3_nt: TGTGCCAGCAGCTCCTCTAGCGGGTCACAAGAGACCCAGTACTTC
d_call: TRBD2
clone_size: NA
v_call: TRBV7-9
j_call: TRBJ2-5

cdr3_aa: CASSVTGGTNYEQYF
cdr3_nt: TGTGCCAGCAGCGTAACCGGAGGAACGAACTACGAGCAGTACTTC
d_call: NA
clone_size: NA
v_call: TRBV9
j_call: TRBJ2-7

cdr3_aa: CASSQATGHTDTQYF
cdr3_nt: TGCGCCAGCAGCCAAGCGACAGGCCATACAGATACGCAGTATTTT
d_call: NA
clone_size: NA
v_call: TRBV4-3
j_call: TRBJ2-3

cdr3_aa: CASSQHSRDRGPYEQYF
cdr3_nt: TGCGCCAGCAGCCAACATTCCAGGGACAGGGGGCCTTACGAGCAGTACTTC
d_call: TRBD1
clone_size: NA
v_call: TRBV4-3
j_call: TRBJ2-7

cdr3_aa: CASSLTRAGAYEQYF
cdr3_nt: TGTGCCAGCAGCCTAACTCGGGCCGGGGCCTACGAGCAGTACTTC
d_call: NA
clone_size: NA
v_call: TRBV6-5
j_call: TRBJ2-7

cdr3_aa: CASSGLAGDNEQFF
cdr3_nt: TGTGCCAGCAGTGGACTAGCGGGAGACAATGAGCAGTTCTTC
d_call: TRBD2
clone_size: NA
v_call: TRBV11-2
j_call: TRBJ2-1

cdr3_aa: CASSMVLAGRAEQFF
cdr3_nt: TGTGCCAGTAGTATGGTATTAGCGGGACGCGCGGAGCAGTTCTTC
d_call: TRBD2
clone_size: NA
v_call: TRBV19
j_call: TRBJ2-1

cdr3_aa: CASSHVLGGQGFEAFF
cdr3_nt: TGTGCCAGCTCCCATGTTTTGGGCGGCCAGGGCTTTGAAGCTTTCTTT
d_call: NA
clone_size: NA
v_call: TRBV18
j_call: TRBJ1-1

cdr3_aa: CASRRTGSGYEQYF
cdr3_nt: TGTGCCAGCAGAAGGACAGGGAGTGGGTACGAGCAGTACTTC
d_call: TRBD1
clone_size: NA
v_call: TRBV28
j_call: TRBJ2-7

cdr3_aa: CASSLRQYNFDEQFF
cdr3_nt: TGTGCCAGCAGCTTGCGGCAGTACAATTTTGATGAGCAGTTCTTC
d_call: NA
clone_size: NA
v_call: TRBV5-4
j_call: TRBJ2-1

cdr3_aa: CASRLVSLDRANTGELFF
cdr3_nt: TGTGCAAGTCGCTTAGTAAGTTTGGACAGGGCGAACACCGGGGAGCTGTTTTTT
d_call: NA
clone_size: once
v_call: TRBV12-2
j_call: TRBJ2-2

cdr3_aa: CAISERQDQNEKLFF
cdr3_nt: TGTGCCATCAGTGAAAGACAGGACCAAAATGAAAAACTGTTTTTT
d_call: NA
clone_size: NA
v_call: TRBV10-3
j_call: TRBJ1-4

cdr3_aa: CSAFSTGELFF
cdr3_nt: TGCAGCGCCTTTAGCACCGGGGAGCTGTTTTTT
d_call: NA
clone_size: NA
v_call: TRBV29-1
j_call: TRBJ2-2

cdr3_aa: CASSSDLYSLSMNTEAFF
cdr3_nt: TGTGCCAGCAGCTCGGATCTCTACAGTTTATCCATGAACACTGAAGCTTTCTTT
d_call: NA
clone_size: once
v_call: TRBV11-2
j_call: TRBJ1-1

cdr3_aa: CASSPRTGARDTEAFF
cdr3_nt: TGTGCCAGCAGCCCGCGGACAGGGGCTAGGGACACTGAAGCTTTCTTT
d_call: TRBD1
clone_size: NA
v_call: TRBV9
j_call: TRBJ1-1

cdr3_aa: CASSSGTLSTEAFF
cdr3_nt: TGTGCCAGCAGCTCGGGGACCCTTTCCACTGAAGCTTTCTTT
d_call: NA
clone_size: NA
v_call: TRBV13
j_call: TRBJ1-1

cdr3_aa: CASSQAGTSVYSYEQYF
cdr3_nt: TGCGCCAGCAGCCAAGCGGGGACTAGCGTTTACTCCTACGAGCAGTACTTC
d_call: TRBD2
clone_size: once
v_call: TRBV4-1
j_call: TRBJ2-7

cdr3_aa: CASSPDYYNEQFF
cdr3_nt: TGTGCCAGCAGTCCCGACTATTACAATGAGCAGTTCTTC
d_call: NA
clone_size: NA
v_call: TRBV6-4
j_call: TRBJ2-1

cdr3_aa: CASSATQGSAGELFF
cdr3_nt: TGCGCCAGCAGCGCGACGCAGGGATCGGCCGGGGAGCTGTTTTTT
d_call: NA
clone_size: NA
v_call: TRBV5-1
j_call: TRBJ2-2

cdr3_aa: CSVEARAGSTDTRYF
cdr3_nt: TGCAGCGTTGAGGCACGAGCGGGAAGCACAGATACGCGGTATTTT
d_call: TRBD2
clone_size: NA
v_call: TRBV29-1
j_call: TRBJ2-3

cdr3_aa: CASYRDYTGELFF
cdr3_nt: TGTGCCAGTTACAGGGATTACACCGGGGAGCTGTTTTTT
d_call: NA
clone_size: NA
v_call: TRBV19
j_call: TRBJ2-2

cdr3_aa: CSVAGTDWGNEQFF
cdr3_nt: TGCAGCGTTGCCGGGACGGACTGGGGGAATGAGCAGTTCTTC
d_call: NA
clone_size: once
v_call: TRBV29-1
j_call: TRBJ2-1

cdr3_aa: CASSLVNRATYEQYF
cdr3_nt: TGTGCCAGCAGCTTAGTCAACAGGGCTACCTACGAGCAGTACTTC
d_call: NA
clone_size: NA
v_call: TRBV7-9
j_call: TRBJ2-7

cdr3_aa: CASSNKRTNTEAFF
cdr3_nt: TGTGCCAGTAGTAATAAGAGGACAAACACTGAAGCTTTCTTT
d_call: NA
clone_size: NA
v_call: TRBV19
j_call: TRBJ1-1

cdr3_aa: CASSLNREGVNTEAFF
cdr3_nt: TGTGCCAGCAGCTTAAACAGGGAGGGGGTTAACACTGAAGCTTTCTTT
d_call: NA
clone_size: NA
v_call: TRBV5-6
j_call: TRBJ1-1

cdr3_aa: CASSLEFLSSYNEQFF
cdr3_nt: TGTGCCAGCAGCTTAGAGTTCTTAAGCTCCTACAATGAGCAGTTCTTC
d_call: NA
clone_size: NA
v_call: TRBV7-8
j_call: TRBJ2-1

cdr3_aa: CASSFGRQENYGYTF
cdr3_nt: TGTGCCAGCAGCTTTGGTCGACAGGAGAACTATGGCTACACCTTC
d_call: NA
clone_size: NA
v_call: TRBV5-4
j_call: TRBJ1-2

cdr3_aa: CASSPPGLGTEQFF
cdr3_nt: TGTGCCAGCAGCCCCCCTGGACTGGGGACTGAGCAGTTCTTC
d_call: NA
clone_size: NA
v_call: TRBV9
j_call: TRBJ2-1

cdr3_aa: CASSEGTLYGNEQFF
cdr3_nt: TGTGCCAGCAGTGAGGGTACCCTCTATGGCAATGAGCAGTTCTTC
d_call: NA
clone_size: NA
v_call: TRBV2
j_call: TRBJ2-1

cdr3_aa: CASRPGTGGLGTDTQYF
cdr3_nt: TGTGCCAGCAGGCCCGGGACAGGGGGCCTCGGCACAGATACGCAGTATTTT
d_call: TRBD1
clone_size: NA
v_call: TRBV2
j_call: TRBJ2-3

cdr3_aa: CSVLGTGHTEAFF
cdr3_nt: TGCAGCGTCCTCGGGACAGGGCACACTGAAGCTTTCTTT
d_call: TRBD1
clone_size: NA
v_call: TRBV29-1
j_call: TRBJ1-1

cdr3_aa: CASREREIDEQFF
cdr3_nt: TGTGCCAGCAGGGAACGGGAGATTGATGAGCAGTTCTTC
d_call: NA
clone_size: NA
v_call: TRBV27
j_call: TRBJ2-1

cdr3_aa: CASSALFGREDGYTF
cdr3_nt: TGTGCCAGCAGCGCCCTTTTTGGCAGGGAGGATGGCTACACCTTC
d_call: NA
clone_size: once
v_call: TRBV9
j_call: TRBJ1-2

cdr3_aa: CASGPGAGANVLTF
cdr3_nt: TGTGCCAGTGGGCCGGGGGCAGGGGCCAACGTCCTGACTTTC
d_call: NA
clone_size: NA
v_call: TRBV19
j_call: TRBJ2-6

cdr3_aa: CASSQDWSRLYEQYF
cdr3_nt: TGCGCCAGCAGCCAAGATTGGTCCAGGCTCTACGAGCAGTACTTC
d_call: NA
clone_size: NA
v_call: TRBV4-1
j_call: TRBJ2-7

cdr3_aa: CASSLGPLSYNEQFF
cdr3_nt: TGTGCCAGCAGCTTAGGCCCGTTGTCCTACAATGAGCAGTTCTTC
d_call: NA
clone_size: NA
v_call: TRBV11-3
j_call: TRBJ2-1

cdr3_aa: CASSLRDTQYF
cdr3_nt: TGTGCCAGCAGTTTGAGGGATACGCAGTATTTT
d_call: NA
clone_size: NA
v_call: TRBV5-4
j_call: TRBJ2-3

cdr3_aa: CASSLRELLYNEQFF
cdr3_nt: TGTGCCAGCAGTTTGCGGGAGTTGCTCTACAATGAGCAGTTCTTC
d_call: TRBD2
clone_size: NA
v_call: TRBV28
j_call: TRBJ2-1

cdr3_aa: CASRDPRGTNEKLFF
cdr3_nt: TGTGCCAGCAGAGATCCACGGGGGACTAATGAAAAACTGTTTTTT
d_call: NA
clone_size: NA
v_call: TRBV28
j_call: TRBJ1-4

cdr3_aa: CASSSRAGASASTDTQYF
cdr3_nt: TGTGCCAGCAGCTCCCGGGCAGGGGCCAGTGCTAGCACAGATACGCAGTATTTT
d_call: NA
clone_size: NA
v_call: TRBV7-9
j_call: TRBJ2-3

cdr3_aa: CASRPMTTRFYEQYF
cdr3_nt: TGTGCCAGCAGACCCATGACTACCAGGTTCTACGAGCAGTACTTC
d_call: NA
clone_size: NA
v_call: TRBV6-6
j_call: TRBJ2-7

cdr3_aa: CASSQQQPRSTEAFF
cdr3_nt: TGTGCCAGCAGCCAGCAGCAACCGAGGAGCACTGAAGCTTTCTTT
d_call: NA
clone_size: NA
v_call: TRBV5-4
j_call: TRBJ1-1